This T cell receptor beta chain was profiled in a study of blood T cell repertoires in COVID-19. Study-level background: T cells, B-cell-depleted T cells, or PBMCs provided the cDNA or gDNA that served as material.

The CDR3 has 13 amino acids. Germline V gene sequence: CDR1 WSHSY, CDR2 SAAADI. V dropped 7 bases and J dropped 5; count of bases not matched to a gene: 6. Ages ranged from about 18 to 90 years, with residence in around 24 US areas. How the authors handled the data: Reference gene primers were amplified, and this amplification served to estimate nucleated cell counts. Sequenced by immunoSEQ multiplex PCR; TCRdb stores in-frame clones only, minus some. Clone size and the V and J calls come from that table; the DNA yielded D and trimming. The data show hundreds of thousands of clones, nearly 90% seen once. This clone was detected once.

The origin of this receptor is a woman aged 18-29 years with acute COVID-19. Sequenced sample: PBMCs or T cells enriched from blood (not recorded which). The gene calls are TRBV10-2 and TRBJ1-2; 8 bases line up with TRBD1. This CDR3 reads CASTATGDYGYTF. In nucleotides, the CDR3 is TGCGCCAGCACCGCGACAGGGGATTATGGCTACACCTTC.